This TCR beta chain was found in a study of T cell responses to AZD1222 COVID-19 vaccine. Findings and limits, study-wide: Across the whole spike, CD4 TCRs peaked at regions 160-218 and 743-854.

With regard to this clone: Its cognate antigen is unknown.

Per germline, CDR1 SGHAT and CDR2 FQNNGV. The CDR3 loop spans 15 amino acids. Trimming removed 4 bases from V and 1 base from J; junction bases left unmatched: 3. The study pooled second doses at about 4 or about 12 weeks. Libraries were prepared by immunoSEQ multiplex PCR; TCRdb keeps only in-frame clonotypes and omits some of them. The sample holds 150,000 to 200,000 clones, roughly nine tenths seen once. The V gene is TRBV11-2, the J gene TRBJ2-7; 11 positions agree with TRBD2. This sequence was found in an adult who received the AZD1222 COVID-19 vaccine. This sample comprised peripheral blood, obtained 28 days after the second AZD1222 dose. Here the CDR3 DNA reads TGTGCCAGCAGCTCGGGACTAGCGGTTTCCTACGAGCAGTACTTC. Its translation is CASSSGLAVSYEQYF.